A selection of T cell receptor beta chains follows, all from one sample in a study of blood T cell repertoires in COVID-19. Generated by immunoSEQ multiplex PCR, the TCRdb table keeps only in-frame clones and is missing some. The data show roughly 250,000 clones, roughly nine tenths seen once. Sequences were obtained from peripheral blood. The receptors derive from a woman in her thirties with COVID-19, enrolled during active disease. The conserved cysteine and the conserved F or W are not part of the CDR3 here.

J: TRBJ1-1; V: TRBV7-9; CDR3: ASRDPGSIEAF
J: TRBJ2-1; V: TRBV6-5; CDR3: ASSSAGTGYNEQF
J: TRBJ2-1; V: TRBV25-1; CDR3: ASSHPGDHNEQF
J: TRBJ2-7; V: TRBV5-5; CDR3: ASSFGTGAYEQY
J: TRBJ1-1; V: TRBV9; CDR3: ASSVATVRASEAF
J: TRBJ1-6; V: TRBV30; CDR3: ACSTGGRTYNSPLH
J: TRBJ2-7; V: TRBV27; CDR3: ASSRDRASYEQY
J: TRBJ1-1; V: TRBV18; CDR3: ASSPGQREAF
J: TRBJ1-5; V: TRBV19; CDR3: ASSIGAGNQPQH
J: TRBJ1-4; V: TRBV5-6; CDR3: ASSFKGSGGEKLF
J: TRBJ1-5; V: TRBV5-1; CDR3: ASSLGGVYSNQPQH
J: TRBJ1-2; V: TRBV5-4; CDR3: ASSSDRGPNYGYT
J: TRBJ2-5; V: TRBV7-9; CDR3: ASTENSETQY
J: TRBJ1-5; V: TRBV6-2/TRBV6-3; CDR3: ASSYYGTDFYSNQPQH
J: TRBJ1-2; V: TRBV19; CDR3: ASSIITINYGYT
J: TRBJ1-2; V: TRBV20-1; CDR3: SALGPNGYT
J: TRBJ2-1; V: TRBV12-5; CDR3: ASGFSIRDYIF
J: TRBJ1-1; V: TRBV5-1; CDR3: ASKEVSGANTEAF
J: TRBJ2-6; V: TRBV19; CDR3: ASSHDRGNGANVLT
J: TRBJ1-2; V: TRBV28; CDR3: ASKTQAASYGYT